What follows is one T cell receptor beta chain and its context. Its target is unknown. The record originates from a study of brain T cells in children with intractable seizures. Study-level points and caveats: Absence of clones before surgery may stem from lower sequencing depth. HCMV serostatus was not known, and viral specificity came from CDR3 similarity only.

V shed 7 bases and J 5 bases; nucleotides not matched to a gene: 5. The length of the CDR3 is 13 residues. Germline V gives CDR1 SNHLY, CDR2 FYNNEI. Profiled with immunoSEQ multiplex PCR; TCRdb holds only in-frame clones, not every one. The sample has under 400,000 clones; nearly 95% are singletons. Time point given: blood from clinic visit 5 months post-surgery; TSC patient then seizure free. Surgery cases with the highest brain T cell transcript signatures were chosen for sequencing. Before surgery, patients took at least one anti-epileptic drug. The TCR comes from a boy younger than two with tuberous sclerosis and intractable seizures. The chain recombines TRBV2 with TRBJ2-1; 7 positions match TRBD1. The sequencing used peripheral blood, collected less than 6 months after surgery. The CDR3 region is CASKWDRNNEQFF. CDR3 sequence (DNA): TGTGCCAGCAAATGGGACAGAAACAATGAGCAGTTCTTC.